This entry concerns a single T cell receptor beta chain. The authors' processing: Nucleated cell number was recorded as an estimate derived from reference gene primer amplification. Clones were read by immunoSEQ multiplex PCR, and TCRdb kept only the in-frame ones, dropping some. The V and J calls and clone size are taken from that table; D and trimming were inferred from the DNA. The sample shows 270,000 or so clones, under 90% of them seen only once. Deletions cut 1 base from V and 0 bases from J, with 18 bases between. Germline lookup yields CDR1 LGHNA and CDR2 YSLEER. The CDR3 loop spans 18 amino acids. This entry is derived from a study of blood T cell repertoires in COVID-19. As for the study in general: There were acute and convalescent COVID-19 samples, and they came from the United States, Italy and Spain. PBMCs, B-cell-depleted T cells, or T cells were the source of the cDNA or gDNA that made up the material.

Sample: peripheral blood. The origin of this receptor is a woman in her fifties or sixties who had recovered from COVID-19. The chain is built from TRBV4-3 and TRBJ1-1; D is possibly TRBD1 (5 bases). CDR3: CASSQVWVRGLVNTEAFF. In DNA, the CDR3 is TGCGCCAGCAGCCAAGTGTGGGTGCGGGGGTTGGTGAACACTGAAGCTTTCTTT.